A single sample gave rise to the 27 T cell receptor beta chains below, sequenced in a study of metastatic and nonmetastatic thyroid tumors. TCRdb redid the clone calls on the PCR reads using MiXCR. Among fewer than 55,000 clones listed, roughly 16% were seen once. Every patient underwent thyroid surgery untreated. The sample consisted of blood. These TCRs come from a female donor with papillary thyroid cancer or a benign thyroid nodule (not recorded which). Some clones in this sample may be carry-over from other donors' samples.

Ten or more counts support this clone. The rearrangement links TRBV6-1 to TRBJ2-1, with 9 nucleotides matching TRBD1. V lost 6 bases to trimming and J lost 9 bases; unmatched junction nucleotides: 3. The CDR3 is made up of 12 amino acids. Per germline, CDR1 MNHNS and CDR2 SASEGT. CDR3 nucleotides: TGTGCCAGCAGACAGGGGGCGGGTGAGCAGTTCTTC. This encodes CASRQGAGEQFF.

The J gene is TRBJ2-7, the V gene TRBV11-2; D is unclear. V was pared by 3 bases and J by 3 bases, with 9 bases between. The germline V gene encodes CDR1 SGHAT and CDR2 FQNNGV. The CDR3 loop spans 13 amino acids. The CDR3, as DNA: TGTGCCAGCAGCTTCGGATCGAACTACGAGCAGTACTTC. Translation gives CASSFGSNYEQYF.

Many counts were recorded for this clone. The chain couples TRBV6-6 to TRBJ2-1; the match to TRBD2 covers 15 bases. The germline gives CDR1 MNHNY, CDR2 SVGAGI (reference sequence). The trim removed 0 bases at V and 0 bases at J, leaving 6 bases unmatched. This CDR3 contains 20 residues. CDR3 sequence: CASSYSMGTSGRSSYNEQFF. The DNA for the CDR3 is TGTGCCAGCAGTTACTCGATGGGGACTAGCGGGAGGAGCTCCTACAATGAGCAGTTCTTC.

This clone was seen a handful of times. This chain links TRBV6-2 or TRBV6-3 with TRBJ2-1; D is ambiguous. Germline V lookup: CDR1 MNHEY, CDR2 SVGEGT. The length of the CDR3 is 13 residues. The V end was cut by 6 bases, the J end by 5 bases, with 11 bases between. The CDR3 loop reads CASSRGPDNEQFF. CDR3 in DNA: TGTGCCAGCAGCCGTGGGCCCGACAATGAGCAGTTCTTC.

This clone was detected many times. This chain links TRBV15 with TRBJ2-7, with 7 positions matching TRBD2. J lost 4 bases, V lost 5 bases, and 5 bases had no gene match. Per the germline V gene, CDR1 is LNHNV and CDR2 is YYDKDF (reference sequence). The CDR3 has 13 residues. CDR3 sequence reads: CATSPGGGYEQYF. DNA of the CDR3: TGTGCCACCAGCCCGGGAGGTGGATACGAGCAGTACTTC.

This clone appeared many times. This chain connects TRBV30 to TRBJ1-1; the match to TRBD1 covers 7 bases. V lost 1 base to trimming and J lost 8 bases; unmatched junction nucleotides: 10. This CDR3 has 14 residues. Germline-derived CDR1 and CDR2 are GTSNPN and SVGIG (reference sequence). This chain's CDR3 is CAWSDIPGTVEAFF. As DNA, the CDR3 is TGTGCCTGGAGTGACATCCCCGGGACAGTCGAAGCTTTCTTT.

The table lists this clone with many counts. The chain combines TRBV28 with TRBJ2-1; TRBD1 matches 9 bases. V gave up 6 bases and J gave up 6 bases; unmatched junction bases: 6. The CDR3 totals 14 residues. Germline V gene data show CDR1 as MDHEN and CDR2 as SYDVKM. CDR3 protein: CASSYRDRANEQFF. The CDR3 DNA is TGTGCCAGCAGCTACCGGGACAGGGCCAATGAGCAGTTCTTC. Full variable domain (remainder filled in from reference TRBV28 and TRBJ2-1): DVKVTQSSRYLVKRTGEKVFLECVQDMDHENMFWYRQDPGLGLRLIYFSYDVKMKEKGDIPEGYSVSREKKERFSLILESASTNQTSMYLCASSYRDRANEQFFGPGTRLTVL.

This clone was recorded many times. The sample contains more than one DNA sequence encoding this CDR3. The V call is TRBV27, the J call TRBJ2-3; the D gene is possibly TRBD2 (6 bases). The CDR3 is 14 residues long. The germline gives CDR1 MNHEY, CDR2 SMNVEV (reference sequence). The V and J ends lost 6 bases and 6 bases respectively, with 16 bases between them. The DNA of the CDR3 is TGTGCCAGCAGATGGTCTGGGCTAGCGGATACGCAGTATTTT. This sequence encodes CASRWSGLADTQYF.

This clone was seen at least ten times. V is TRBV7-2 and J is TRBJ2-1, with TRBD2 as a possible D gene (6 bases). Deletions cut 0 bases from V and 8 bases from J, with 8 bases between. The germline V gene has CDR1 SGHTA and CDR2 FQGNSA. This CDR3 has 13 amino acids. The CDR3 here is CASSLAGLDEQFF. The CDR3 coding sequence is TGTGCCAGCAGCTTAGCGGGACTTGATGAGCAGTTCTTC. The full variable domain, its missing parts supplied by reference TRBV7-2 and TRBJ2-1, is GAGVSQSPSNKVTEKGKDVELRCDPISGHTALYWYRQSLGQGLEFLIYFQGNSAPDKSGLPSDRFSAERTGGSVSTLTIQRTQQEDSAVYLCASSLAGLDEQFFGPGTRLTVL.

This clone was counted ten times or more. The V gene is TRBV4-2, the J gene TRBJ2-7; D ambiguous. The CDR3 length is 16 residues. In germline, CDR1 is LGHNA, CDR2 YNFKEQ. V was trimmed by 1 base and J by 4 bases, leaving 17 bases between them. The chain's CDR3 is CASSQAIDTVWYEQYF. The CDR3 nucleotides read TGTGCCAGCAGCCAAGCCATAGACACGGTATGGTACGAGCAGTACTTC.

Comment on this clone: The junction and the germline gene differ at one end; a read error may be behind it. The rearrangement links TRBV6-2 or TRBV6-3 to TRBJ2-7, with D perhaps TRBD1 (5 bases). The CDR3 runs 16 residues. Germline loops: CDR1 MNHEY, CDR2 SVGEGT. The CDR3 protein is CASSPSLTLRGYGQYF. The CDR3 DNA reads TGTGCCAGCAGTCCATCACTGACTTTAAGGGGTTACGGGCAGTACTTC.

Comments on this clone: This CDR3 is also generated by other DNA sequences in the sample. V is TRBV3-1 and J is TRBJ1-1; D is unresolved. Germline loops: CDR1 LGHDT, CDR2 YNNKEL (reference sequence). V gave up 3 bases and J gave up 10 bases, with 21 bases separating them. There are 15 residues in the CDR3. CDR3 sequence reads: CASSHNVLVNEAAFF. The CDR3 region has the DNA TGTGCCAGCAGCCATAATGTCTTAGTTAATGAAGCAGCTTTCTTT.

This clone was detected many times. At one end the junction does not follow the germline gene, possibly because of a read error. The same CDR3 can be traced to other DNA sequences in this sample. The J gene is TRBJ2-1, the V gene TRBV12-3 or TRBV12-4; 10 bases map to TRBD2. The CDR3 is 15 amino acids. CDR3 coding DNA: TGCGCCAGCAGCCCCCTAGCGGGAGTTCTCAATGAGCAGTTCTTC. It encodes CASSPLAGVLNEQFF.

The table lists this clone with many counts. V and J are TRBV6-6 and TRBJ1-3; D gene uncertain. The V end was cut by 0 bases, the J end by 8 bases, with 17 bases between. Germline CDR1 and CDR2: MNHNY and SVGAGI (reference sequence). The CDR3 is 16 residues long. The CDR3 protein is CASSYSRVDGGDTIYF. The CDR3 DNA reads as TGTGCCAGCAGTTACTCCCGGGTGGACGGCGGTGACACCATATATTTT.

This clone was seen at least ten times. V is TRBV3-1 and J is TRBJ1-1; D unresolved. V dropped 0 bases and J dropped 8 bases, with 10 bases sitting between them. Germline-derived CDR1 and CDR2 are LGHDT and YNNKEL (reference sequence). The CDR3 contains 13 residues. The CDR3 nucleotides read TGTGCCAGCAGCCAAGAACGGCGGACGGAAGCTTTCTTT. The encoded protein is CASSQERRTEAFF.

This clone appeared many times. The J gene is TRBJ1-3, the V gene TRBV6-1, with 10 bases lining up with TRBD1. The CDR3 sequence is 14 residues long. V lost 3 bases, J lost 5 bases, and 1 base stayed unmatched. Germline V gene lookup returns CDR1 MNHNS and CDR2 SASEGT. The CDR3 DNA sequence: TGTGCCAGCAGTGAGGGACAGGGGCGAAACACCATATATTTT. It translates to CASSEGQGRNTIYF.

With regard to this clone: A much larger clone differs from this one at a single base, so this may be a read error. The same CDR3 can be traced to other DNA sequences in this sample. The J gene is TRBJ1-4, the V gene TRBV20-1; 8 bases fit TRBD1. Germline loops: CDR1 DFQATT, CDR2 SNEGSKA (reference sequence). This CDR3 is built from 13 residues. In DNA, the CDR3 is TGCAGTGCTGCCAGGGGGCTCTATGAAAAATTGTTTTTT. It is translated as CSAARGLYEKLFF.

In its sample, this clone was seen many times. This chain uses TRBV3-1 with TRBJ2-7; D remains ambiguous. Trimming shortened V by 4 bases and J by 0 bases, and 13 bases separated the two germline ends. This CDR3 is 15 amino acids long. Germline V gives CDR1 LGHDT, CDR2 YNNKEL (reference sequence). DNA of the CDR3: TGTGCCAGCAGCCCCCCGGGCGTAAGCTCCTACGAGCAGTACTTC. Translating gives CASSPPGVSSYEQYF.

This clone was recorded at least ten times. The chain is built from TRBV11-1 and TRBJ2-5; D is unclear. Germline CDR1 reads SGHAT; CDR2 reads FQDESV (reference sequence). The V and J ends lost 4 bases and 2 bases respectively, with 11 bases between them. CDR3 length: 14 residues. The CDR3, as DNA: TGTGCCAGCAGCTCCCGGCAGGTACAAGAGACCCAGTACTTC. Protein sequence: CASSSRQVQETQYF.

This clone showed up just a few times. The CDR3 does not end in the conserved phenylalanine or tryptophan, so this is likely a read error. The genes are TRBV24-1 and TRBJ2-7; maybe TRBD2 (5 bases). The CDR3 is made up of 15 amino acids. The germline V and J ends were trimmed by 2 bases and 2 bases, with 12 bases remaining between them. Per germline, CDR1 KGHDR and CDR2 SFDVKD. The chain's CDR3 is CATSDSKEVTYEQYL. The CDR3 DNA reads as TGTGCCACCAGTGATTCTAAGGAGGTTACCTACGAGCAGTACTTA.

This clone has ten or more counts. The chain is built from TRBV5-4 and TRBJ1-2, with no clear D. V lost 0 bases, J lost 5 bases, and 11 bases lay in between. The germline V gene encodes CDR1 SGHNT and CDR2 YYREEE (reference sequence). This CDR3 contains 14 residues. Here the CDR3 reads CASSLEGFDYGYTF. The CDR3 DNA follows: TGTGCCAGCAGCTTGGAGGGATTCGATTATGGCTACACCTTC.

A remark on this clone: One junction end does not reproduce the germline sequence, and a read error may be involved. The chain links TRBV2 to TRBJ2-3, with D unclear. Germline CDR1 is SNHLY and CDR2 is FYNNEI. The CDR3 runs to 13 residues. Here the CDR3 reads CASMRSYTDTQYF. CDR3 nucleotide sequence: TGTGCCAGCATGAGATCTTACACAGATACGCAGTATTTC.

This clone showed up many times. This rearrangement joins TRBV7-2 to TRBJ1-5, with D tentatively TRBD1 (5 bases). Germline V lookup: CDR1 SGHTA, CDR2 FQGNSA. This CDR3 contains 12 residues. V shed 5 bases and J shed 10 bases, with 12 bases lying between them. The CDR3 protein is CASSLGPPPQHF. The CDR3 bases are TGTGCCAGCAGCCTGGGACCTCCTCCCCAGCATTTT.

Worth noting for this clone: A much more abundant neighbour one base away suggests this may be a read error. The V and J genes are TRBV20-1 and TRBJ2-7; tentatively, D is TRBD2 (5 bases). CDR3 length equals 14 residues. The germline V gene has CDR1 DFQATT and CDR2 SNEGSKA (reference sequence). Trimming stripped 2 bases from V and 6 bases from J, with 17 bases between. The CDR3 DNA is TGCAGTGCTAGAAGTGTCCCAGCGGCTAGCGAGCAGTACTTC. Translating gives CSARSVPAASEQYF.

This chain joins TRBV5-1 and TRBJ2-3; the match to TRBD2 covers 7 bases. The CDR3 consists of 18 residues. CDR1 and CDR2 (germline): SGHRS, YFSETQ. V dropped 0 bases and J dropped 5; count of bases not matched to a gene: 15. CDR3 sequence (DNA): TGCGCCAGCAGCTTGGAAGGGTGGGAGGGCCATGGAGAAGATACGCAGTATTTT. This codes for CASSLEGWEGHGEDTQYF.

This clone was detected a few times. The chain is built from TRBV16 and TRBJ1-5; no firm D call. V was cut by 4 bases and J by 5 bases, with 9 bases left in between. There are 13 residues in the CDR3. Per the germline V gene, CDR1 is KGHSY and CDR2 is FQNENV. In DNA form, the CDR3 reads TGTGCCAGCAGCCCCTCGCGAGATCAGCCCCAGCATTTT. Residues: CASSPSRDQPQHF.

This clone has a single count. V gene TRBV4-1 combines with J gene TRBJ2-3; D is ambiguous. The length of the CDR3 is 16 residues. Germline V gene sequence: CDR1 MGHRA, CDR2 YSYEKL. V lost 3 bases and J lost 2, with 15 bases in between. The CDR3 DNA sequence: TGCGCCAGCAGCCATGCAATGACGAGTGCCACAGATACGCAGTATTTT. Translation gives CASSHAMTSATDTQYF.